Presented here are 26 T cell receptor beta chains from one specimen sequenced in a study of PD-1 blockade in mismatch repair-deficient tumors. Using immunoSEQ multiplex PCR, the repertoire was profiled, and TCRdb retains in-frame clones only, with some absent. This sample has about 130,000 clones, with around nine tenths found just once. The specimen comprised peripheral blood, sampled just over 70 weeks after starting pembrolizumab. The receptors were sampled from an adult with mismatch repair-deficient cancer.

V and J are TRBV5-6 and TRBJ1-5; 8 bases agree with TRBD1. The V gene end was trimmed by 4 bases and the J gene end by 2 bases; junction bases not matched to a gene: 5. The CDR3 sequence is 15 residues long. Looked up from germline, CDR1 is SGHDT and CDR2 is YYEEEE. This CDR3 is CASSLGTGGNQPQHF. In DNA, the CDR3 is TGTGCCAGCAGCCTAGGGACAGGTGGCAATCAGCCCCAGCATTTT.

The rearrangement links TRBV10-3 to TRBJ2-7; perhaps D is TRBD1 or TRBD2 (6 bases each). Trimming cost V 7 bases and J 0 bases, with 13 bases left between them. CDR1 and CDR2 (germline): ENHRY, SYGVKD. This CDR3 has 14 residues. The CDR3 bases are TGTGCCATCACCTCGGGGGCAGACTCCTACGAGCAGTACTTC. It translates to CAITSGADSYEQYF.

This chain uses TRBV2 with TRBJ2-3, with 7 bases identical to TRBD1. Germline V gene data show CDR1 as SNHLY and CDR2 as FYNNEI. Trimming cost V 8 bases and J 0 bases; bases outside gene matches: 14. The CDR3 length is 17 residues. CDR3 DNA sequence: TGTGCCAGCCACCCCACCCTCGGGACAGATAGCACAGATACGCAGTATTTT. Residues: CASHPTLGTDSTDTQYF.

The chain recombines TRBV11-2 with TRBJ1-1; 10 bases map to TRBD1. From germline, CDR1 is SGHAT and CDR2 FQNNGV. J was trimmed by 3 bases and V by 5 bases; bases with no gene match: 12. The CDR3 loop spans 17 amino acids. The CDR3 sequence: CASSGRDRGERYTEAFF. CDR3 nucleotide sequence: TGTGCCAGCAGCGGCCGGGACAGGGGAGAGAGATACACTGAAGCTTTCTTT.

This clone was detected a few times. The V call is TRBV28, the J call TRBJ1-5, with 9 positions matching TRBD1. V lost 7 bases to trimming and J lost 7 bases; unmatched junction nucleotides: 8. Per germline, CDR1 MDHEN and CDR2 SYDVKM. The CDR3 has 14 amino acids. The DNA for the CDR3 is TGTGCCAGCACTCAAGGGACAGGGAGGCAGCCCCAGCATTTT. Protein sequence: CASTQGTGRQPQHF.

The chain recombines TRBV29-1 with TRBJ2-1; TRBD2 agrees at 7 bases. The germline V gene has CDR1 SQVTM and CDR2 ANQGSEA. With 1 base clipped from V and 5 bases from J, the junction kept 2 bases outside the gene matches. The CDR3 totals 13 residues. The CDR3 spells CSVEGGGHNEQFF. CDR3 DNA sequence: TGCAGCGTTGAAGGCGGGGGACACAATGAGCAGTTCTTC.

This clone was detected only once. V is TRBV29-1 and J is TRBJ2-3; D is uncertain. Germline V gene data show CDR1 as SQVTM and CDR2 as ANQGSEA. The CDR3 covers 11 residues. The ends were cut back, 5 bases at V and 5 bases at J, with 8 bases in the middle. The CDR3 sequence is CSVSYRDTQYF. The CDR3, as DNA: TGCAGCGTTTCTTACAGAGATACGCAGTATTTT.

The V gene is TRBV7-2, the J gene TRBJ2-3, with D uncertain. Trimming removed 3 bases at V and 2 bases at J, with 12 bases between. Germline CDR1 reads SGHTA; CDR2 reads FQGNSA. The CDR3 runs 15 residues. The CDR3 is CASSFLATFTDTQYF. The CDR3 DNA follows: TGTGCCAGCAGCTTTTTGGCTACTTTCACAGATACGCAGTATTTT.

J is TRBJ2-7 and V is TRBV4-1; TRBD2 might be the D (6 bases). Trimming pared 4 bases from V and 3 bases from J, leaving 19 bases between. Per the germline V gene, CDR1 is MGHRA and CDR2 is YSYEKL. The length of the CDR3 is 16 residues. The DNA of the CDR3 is TGCGCCAGCAGCCTCGGAGGGGCCAGGGCCGGCTACGAGCAGTACTTC. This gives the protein CASSLGGARAGYEQYF.

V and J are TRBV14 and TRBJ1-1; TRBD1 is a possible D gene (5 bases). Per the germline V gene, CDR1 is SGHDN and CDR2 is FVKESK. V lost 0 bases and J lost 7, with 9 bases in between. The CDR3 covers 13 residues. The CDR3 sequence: CASSQDRGREAFF. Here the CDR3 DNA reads TGTGCCAGCAGCCAAGATCGGGGACGTGAAGCTTTCTTT.

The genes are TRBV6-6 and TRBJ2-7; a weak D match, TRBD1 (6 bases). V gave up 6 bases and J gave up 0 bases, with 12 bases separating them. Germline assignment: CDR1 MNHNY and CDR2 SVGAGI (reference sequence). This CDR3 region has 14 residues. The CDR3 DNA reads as TGTGCCAGCAGGAGGACAGTGAGCTCCTACGAGCAGTACTTC. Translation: CASRRTVSSYEQYF.

The DNA for the CDR3 is TGCGCCAGCAGCCAACCTGGACAGGCCGAGCAGTACTTC. Its translation: CASSQPGQAEQYF. The V and J genes are TRBV4-1 and TRBJ2-7, with TRBD1 identical over 7 bases. Germline trimming cut 2 bases from V and 6 bases from J; bases unmatched to any gene: 4. This CDR3 contains 13 residues. Germline values: CDR1 MGHRA, CDR2 YSYEKL.

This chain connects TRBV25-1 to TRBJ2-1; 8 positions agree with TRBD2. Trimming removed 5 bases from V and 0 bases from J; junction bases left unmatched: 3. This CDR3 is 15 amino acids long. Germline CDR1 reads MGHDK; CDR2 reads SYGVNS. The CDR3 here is CASSLAGSSYNEQFF. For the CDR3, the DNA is TGTGCCAGCAGTTTAGCGGGGAGCTCCTACAATGAGCAGTTCTTC. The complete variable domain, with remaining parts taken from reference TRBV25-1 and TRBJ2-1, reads EADIYQTPRYLVIGTGKKITLECSQTMGHDKMYWYQQDPGMELHLIHYSYGVNSTEKGDLSSESTVSRIRTEHFPLTLESARPSHTSQYLCASSLAGSSYNEQFFGPGTRLTVL.

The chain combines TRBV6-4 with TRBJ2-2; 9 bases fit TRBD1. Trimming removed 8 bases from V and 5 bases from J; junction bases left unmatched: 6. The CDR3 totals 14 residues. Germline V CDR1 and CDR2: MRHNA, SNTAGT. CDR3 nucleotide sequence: TGTGCCAGCTCCGGGACAGGGCTTACCGGGGAGCTGTTTTTT. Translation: CASSGTGLTGELFF.

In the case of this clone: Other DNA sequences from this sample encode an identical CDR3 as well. CDR3 nucleotide sequence: TGTGCCAGTAGTATGCAGGGGAACACTGAAGCTTTCTTT. This sequence encodes CASSMQGNTEAFF. The chain links TRBV19 to TRBJ1-1; possible D gene TRBD1, 5 bases. Germline loops: CDR1 LNHDA, CDR2 SQIVND (reference sequence). V lost 3 bases and J lost 1, with 6 bases in between. CDR3 length: 13 amino acids.

The CDR3 is CATKGGQYNEQYF. In DNA form, the CDR3 reads TGTGCCACAAAGGGGGGACAGTATAACGAGCAGTACTTC. The V and J genes are TRBV9 and TRBJ2-7, with a tentative D call TRBD1 (7 bases). From germline, CDR1 is SGDLS and CDR2 YYNGEE. This CDR3 has 13 residues. Trimming stripped 9 bases from V and 5 bases from J, with 18 bases between.

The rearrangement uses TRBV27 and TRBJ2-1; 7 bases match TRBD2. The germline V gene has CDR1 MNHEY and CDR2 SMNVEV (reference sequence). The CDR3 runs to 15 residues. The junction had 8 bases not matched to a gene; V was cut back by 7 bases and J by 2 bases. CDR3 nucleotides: TGTGCCAGCACTCCTAGCGGCATCCCCTACAATGAGCAGTTCTTC. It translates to CASTPSGIPYNEQFF.

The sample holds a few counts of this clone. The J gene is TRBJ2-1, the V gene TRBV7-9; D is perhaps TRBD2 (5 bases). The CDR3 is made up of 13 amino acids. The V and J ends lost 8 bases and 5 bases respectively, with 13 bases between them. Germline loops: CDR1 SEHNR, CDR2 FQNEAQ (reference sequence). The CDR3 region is CASGSTGNNEQFF. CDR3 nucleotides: TGTGCCAGCGGATCCACCGGGAACAATGAGCAGTTCTTC.

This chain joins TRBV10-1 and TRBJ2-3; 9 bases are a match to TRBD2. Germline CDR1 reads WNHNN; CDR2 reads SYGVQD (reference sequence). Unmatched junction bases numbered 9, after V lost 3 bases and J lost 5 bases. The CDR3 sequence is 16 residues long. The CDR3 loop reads CASSDEGLASGDTQYF. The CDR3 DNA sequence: TGCGCCAGCAGTGATGAGGGACTAGCTTCTGGAGATACGCAGTATTTT.

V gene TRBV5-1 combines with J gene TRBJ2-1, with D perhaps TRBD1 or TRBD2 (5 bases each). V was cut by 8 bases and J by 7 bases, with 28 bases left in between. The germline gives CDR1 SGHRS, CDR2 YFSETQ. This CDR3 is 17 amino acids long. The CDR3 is CASGPQPPGRVRNEQFF. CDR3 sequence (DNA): TGCGCCAGTGGTCCCCAACCTCCGGGACGTGTGAGGAATGAGCAGTTCTTC.

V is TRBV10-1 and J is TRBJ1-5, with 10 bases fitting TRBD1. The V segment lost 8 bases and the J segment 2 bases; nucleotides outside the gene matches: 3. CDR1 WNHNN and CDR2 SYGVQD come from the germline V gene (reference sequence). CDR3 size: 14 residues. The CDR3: CASRQGAGNQPQHF. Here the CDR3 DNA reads TGCGCCAGCCGACAGGGGGCCGGCAATCAGCCCCAGCATTTT.

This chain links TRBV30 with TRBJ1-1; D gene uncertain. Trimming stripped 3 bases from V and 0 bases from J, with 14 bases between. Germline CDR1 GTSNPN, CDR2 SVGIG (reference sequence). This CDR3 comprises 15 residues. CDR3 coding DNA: TGTGCCTGGAGGTTGGGGATAAGGGTGAACACTGAAGCTTTCTTT. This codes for CAWRLGIRVNTEAFF.

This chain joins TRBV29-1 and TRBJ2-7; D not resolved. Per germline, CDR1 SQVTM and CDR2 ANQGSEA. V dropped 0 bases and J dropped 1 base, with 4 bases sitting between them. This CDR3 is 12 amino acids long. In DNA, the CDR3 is TGCAGCGTTGAAGATCCTTCCTACGAGCAGTACTTC. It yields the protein CSVEDPSYEQYF.

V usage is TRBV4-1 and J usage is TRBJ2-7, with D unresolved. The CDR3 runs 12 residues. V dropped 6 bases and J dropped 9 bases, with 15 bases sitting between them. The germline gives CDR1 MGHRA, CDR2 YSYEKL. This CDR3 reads CASSNIRDAQYF. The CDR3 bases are TGCGCCAGCAGTAATATTAGGGATGCGCAGTACTTC.

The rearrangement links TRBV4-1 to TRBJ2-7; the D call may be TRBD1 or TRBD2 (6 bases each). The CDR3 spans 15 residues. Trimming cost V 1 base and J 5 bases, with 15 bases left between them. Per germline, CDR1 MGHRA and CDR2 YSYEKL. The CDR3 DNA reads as TGCGCCAGCAGCCAAGTAGCCAGGGGAGGCGACGAGCAGTACTTC. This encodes CASSQVARGGDEQYF.

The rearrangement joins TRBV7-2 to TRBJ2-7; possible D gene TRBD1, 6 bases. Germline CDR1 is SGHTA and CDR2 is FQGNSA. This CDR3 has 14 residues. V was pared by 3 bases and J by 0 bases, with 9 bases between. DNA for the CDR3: TGTGCCAGCAGCTTGTTGACAGGCTCCTACGAGCAGTACTTC. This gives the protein CASSLLTGSYEQYF.